One and the same sample provided the 27 T cell receptor beta chains below, sequenced in a study of cytomegalovirus exposure and HLA in healthy donors. PCR used 60 Vbeta primers and 13 Jbeta primers. Here immunoSEQ multiplex PCR was the method, and the copy in TCRdb shows in-frame clones only, minus some. Of roughly 160,000 clones listed, around 80% were seen once; the top ten hold 0.95% to 1.5%. Sequencing was performed on PBMCs. These receptors were taken from a boy between 2 and 10 years old in good health and CMV-seronegative.

The chain joins TRBV12-5 to TRBJ2-1; the match to TRBD2 covers 8 bases. V was clipped by 6 bases and J by 0 bases; unmatched bases: 4. The CDR3 has 15 residues. In germline, CDR1 is LGHNT, CDR2 FRNRAP. The CDR3 region is CASGPRGGSYNEQFF. The CDR3 DNA is TGTGCTAGTGGCCCCCGGGGGGGCTCCTACAATGAGCAGTTCTTC. The variable domain in full, completed from reference TRBV12-5 and TRBJ2-1, reads DARVTQTPRHKVTEMGQEVTMRCQPILGHNTVFWYRQTMMQGLELLAYFRNRAPLDDSGMPKDRFSAEMPDATLATLKIQPSEPRDSAVYFCASGPRGGSYNEQFFGPGTRLTVL.

This clone was picked up one time. V and J are TRBV14 and TRBJ2-1, with 7 nucleotides matching TRBD1. The CDR3 sequence is 13 residues long. V dropped 4 bases and J dropped 8; count of bases not matched to a gene: 5. Germline CDR1 is SGHDN and CDR2 is FVKESK. The CDR3 loop is CASSLRQGDEQFF. The CDR3 region has the DNA TGTGCCAGCAGCCTTCGACAGGGCGATGAGCAGTTCTTC. Looking up the rest from reference TRBV14 and TRBJ2-1 gives the full variable domain: EAGVTQFPSHSVIEKGQTVTLRCDPISGHDNLYWYRRVMGKEIKFLLHFVKESKQDESGMPNNRFLAERTGGTYSTLKVQPAELEDSGVYFCASSLRQGDEQFFGPGTRLTVL.

The chain couples TRBV7-9 to TRBJ2-3; TRBD1 matches at 8 bases. This CDR3 spans 14 amino acids. Germline CDR1 reads SEHNR; CDR2 reads FQNEAQ (reference sequence). Trimming removed 2 bases from V and 4 bases from J; junction bases left unmatched: 2. The CDR3 is CASSLRQGSDTQYF. The CDR3 nucleotides are TGTGCCAGCAGCTTAAGACAGGGGTCAGATACGCAGTATTTT.

The chain uses TRBV27 and TRBJ2-6; D unclear. The length of the CDR3 is 15 residues. Deletions cut 4 bases from V and 2 bases from J, with 9 bases between. The germline V gene has CDR1 MNHEY and CDR2 SMNVEV (reference sequence). CDR3 DNA sequence: TGTGCCAGCAGTTCCGTGTCCGCTGGGGCCAACGTCCTGACTTTC. Translating it yields CASSSVSAGANVLTF.

The chain couples TRBV7-8 to TRBJ2-1; perhaps TRBD1 as D (5 bases). From germline, CDR1 is SGHVS and CDR2 FQNEAQ. This CDR3 spans 11 amino acids. The germline V and J ends were trimmed by 4 bases and 9 bases, with 7 bases remaining between them. For the CDR3, the DNA is TGTGCCAGCAGCTCTCAGGGTGAGCAGTTCTTC. Amino acids: CASSSQGEQFF.

The chain combines TRBV18 with TRBJ1-4, with no clear D. V was pared by 3 bases and J by 4 bases, with 12 bases between. This CDR3 has 15 amino acids. CDR1 KGHSH and CDR2 LQKENI come from the germline V gene. Written as DNA, the CDR3 is TGTGCCAGCTCACCGGCTACAGTTGGTAATGAAAAACTGTTTTTT. Translation: CASSPATVGNEKLFF.

As DNA, the CDR3 is TGCGCCAGCAGCTCGGACACAACCTACACTGAAGCTTTCTTT. It specifies CASSSDTTYTEAFF. This rearrangement joins TRBV5-1 to TRBJ1-1; D perhaps matches TRBD1 (5 bases). CDR1 is SGHRS and CDR2 is YFSETQ in the germline V gene. The CDR3 spans 14 residues. V was pared by 3 bases and J by 3 bases, with 12 bases between.

This clone has only a few counts. The rearrangement links TRBV2 to TRBJ2-6, with 8 bases identical to TRBD1. Unmatched junction bases numbered 1, after V lost 6 bases and J lost 0 bases. Per germline, CDR1 SNHLY and CDR2 FYNNEI. This CDR3 region has 15 residues. The CDR3 nucleotides read TGTGCCAGCAGACAGGGGGGCTCTGGGGCCAACGTCCTGACTTTC. Its translation: CASRQGGSGANVLTF.

The J gene is TRBJ1-2, the V gene TRBV6-6, with 9 positions matching TRBD1. This CDR3 spans 14 amino acids. Germline V gene sequence: CDR1 MNHNY, CDR2 SVGAGI (reference sequence). Unmatched junction bases numbered 7, after V lost 7 bases and J lost 4 bases. This CDR3 reads CASTGTGSFYGYTF. CDR3 coding DNA: TGTGCCAGCACTGGGACAGGGTCCTTCTATGGCTACACCTTC.

The rearrangement joins TRBV15 to TRBJ2-3; 8 nucleotides agree with TRBD2. The junction had 4 bases not matched to a gene; V was cut back by 2 bases and J by 0 bases. The CDR3 sequence is 16 residues long. The germline CDR1 and CDR2 sequences are LNHNV and YYDKDF (reference sequence). The CDR3 DNA follows: TGTGCCACCAGCAGATCTAGCGGGCTTAGCACAGATACGCAGTATTTT. It translates to CATSRSSGLSTDTQYF.

The chain recombines TRBV7-9 with TRBJ2-3; 9 nucleotides match TRBD2. The CDR3 spans 16 residues. Trimming removed 0 bases from V and 4 bases from J; junction bases left unmatched: 5. CDR1 is SEHNR, CDR2 FQNEAQ, per germline (reference sequence). Written as DNA, the CDR3 is TGTGCCAGCAGCTTAGCGCGGCTAGCGGGGCCAGATACGCAGTATTTT. Residues: CASSLARLAGPDTQYF.

The CDR3 here is CASSLGLSYEQYF. CDR3 in DNA: TGTGCCAGCAGCTTAGGACTATCCTACGAGCAGTACTTC. The chain carries TRBV13 and TRBJ2-7; no clear D. This CDR3 spans 13 amino acids. CDR1 and CDR2 from the germline V gene are PRHDT and FYEKMQ (reference sequence). V gave up 0 bases and J gave up 1 base, with 4 bases separating them.

This chain links TRBV25-1 with TRBJ2-5; 9 bases line up with TRBD2. The germline V gene encodes CDR1 MGHDK and CDR2 SYGVNS. The V gene end was trimmed by 3 bases and the J gene end by 4 bases; junction bases not matched to a gene: 3. This CDR3 has 14 amino acids. This CDR3 is CASSESGRSETQYF. The CDR3 region has the DNA TGTGCCAGCAGTGAGAGCGGGAGGTCAGAGACCCAGTACTTC. The full variable domain, in which reference TRBV25-1 and TRBJ2-5 provide the parts outside the CDR3, is EADIYQTPRYLVIGTGKKITLECSQTMGHDKMYWYQQDPGMELHLIHYSYGVNSTEKGDLSSESTVSRIRTEHFPLTLESARPSHTSQYLCASSESGRSETQYFGPGTRLLVL.

The V gene is TRBV4-2, the J gene TRBJ2-7; 13 positions match TRBD2. In germline, CDR1 is LGHNA, CDR2 YNFKEQ. Trimming at V came to 1 base and at J to 5 bases, leaving 5 bases not matched to a gene. This CDR3 has 16 residues. The CDR3 here is CASSQGTSGSRNEQYF. DNA of the CDR3: TGTGCCAGCAGCCAAGGGACTAGCGGGAGTAGGAACGAGCAGTACTTC.

The rearrangement uses TRBV19 and TRBJ1-3; maybe TRBD1 (6 bases). Trimming left V 3 bases short and J 1 base short, with 16 bases between. The germline CDR1 and CDR2 sequences are LNHDA and SQIVND (reference sequence). The CDR3 runs to 17 residues. This CDR3 is CASSIGTRASSGNTIYF. In DNA, the CDR3 is TGTGCCAGTAGTATCGGGACAAGAGCTTCATCTGGAAACACCATATATTTT.

This rearrangement joins TRBV9 to TRBJ1-3, with D perhaps TRBD1 (6 bases). Germline V lookup: CDR1 SGDLS, CDR2 YYNGEE. V was cut by 0 bases and J by 7 bases, with 11 bases left in between. The CDR3 sequence is 14 residues long. CDR3 protein: CASSVAPGQNTIYF. CDR3 in DNA: TGTGCCAGCAGCGTAGCTCCCGGACAGAACACCATATATTTT.

The chain employs TRBV4-3 and TRBJ2-1, with D tentatively TRBD2 (6 bases). V lost 0 bases and J 4 bases, leaving 13 bases between the germline ends. CDR1 LGHNA and CDR2 YSLEER come from the germline V gene. This CDR3 spans 16 amino acids. CDR3 DNA: TGCGCCAGCAGCCAAGATAGGACGGGAGTGTACAATGAGCAGTTCTTC. It encodes CASSQDRTGVYNEQFF.

This CDR3 is CASSLGRGLRRITYEQYV. The CDR3 nucleotides read TGTGCCAGCAGTTTGGGCAGGGGGCTAAGAAGAATTACCTACGAGCAGTACGTC. The chain is built from TRBV27 and TRBJ2-7; 8 nucleotides match TRBD1. Trimming took 3 bases from V and 2 from J; bases not matched to a gene: 15. Germline V gives CDR1 MNHEY, CDR2 SMNVEV (reference sequence). This CDR3 region has 18 residues.

The V gene is TRBV6-5, the J gene TRBJ2-3, with D possibly being TRBD2 (7 bases). Germline V gene lookup returns CDR1 MNHEY and CDR2 SVGAGI. Trimming left V 4 bases short and J 4 bases short, with 12 bases between. This CDR3 is built from 14 residues. The CDR3 coding sequence is TGTGCCAGCAGTTCCCGGGGGGCCGCAGATACGCAGTATTTT. Its protein is CASSSRGAADTQYF.

The rearrangement links TRBV7-2 to TRBJ2-3; 9 bases are shared with TRBD2. Per the germline V gene, CDR1 is SGHTA and CDR2 is FQGNSA. Trimming at V came to 1 base and at J to 5 bases, leaving 10 bases not matched to a gene. This CDR3 contains 17 residues. CDR3 amino acids: CASSLVIAGGPGDTQYF. CDR3 sequence (DNA): TGTGCCAGCAGCTTAGTGATCGCGGGGGGGCCCGGAGATACGCAGTATTTT.

The chain employs TRBV30 and TRBJ2-1; 10 nucleotides align to TRBD2. In germline, CDR1 is GTSNPN, CDR2 SVGIG (reference sequence). V dropped 4 bases and J dropped 9; count of bases not matched to a gene: 6. The CDR3 is made up of 13 amino acids. This CDR3 is CAWTAGGQREQFF. The CDR3 DNA reads TGTGCCTGGACAGCGGGGGGGCAGCGTGAGCAGTTCTTC.

V and J are TRBV5-4 and TRBJ2-3; the D gene is possibly TRBD2 (5 bases). Germline-derived CDR1 and CDR2 are SGHNT and YYREEE (reference sequence). The CDR3 is made up of 15 amino acids. V lost 1 base to trimming and J lost 4 bases, with 13 bases between them. DNA of the CDR3: TGTGCCAGCAGCTTGCGGCGGGCTCAATCAGATACGCAGTATTTT. Its protein product is CASSLRRAQSDTQYF.

The chain uses TRBV11-2 and TRBJ1-2; D might be TRBD1 (5 bases). The CDR3 runs to 12 residues. The germline V gene encodes CDR1 SGHAT and CDR2 FQNNGV. Trimming pared 1 base from V and 8 bases from J, leaving 8 bases between. The CDR3 sequence is CASSLAGGGYTF. CDR3 bases: TGTGCCAGCAGCTTAGCGGGGGGAGGCTACACCTTC. Supplemented by reference TRBV11-2 and TRBJ1-2, the full variable domain reads EAGVAQSPRYKIIEKRQSVAFWCNPISGHATLYWYQQILGQGPKLLIQFQNNGVVDDSQLPKDRFSAERLKGVDSTLKIQPAKLEDSAVYLCASSLAGGGYTFGSGTRLTVV.

The chain recombines TRBV5-1 with TRBJ2-7, with 8 bases lining up with TRBD1. Trimming at V came to 6 bases and at J to 7 bases, leaving 21 bases not matched to a gene. The germline V gene encodes CDR1 SGHRS and CDR2 YFSETQ. CDR3 size: 17 residues. CDR3 sequence reads: CASIRVEGQGALGEQYV. The CDR3 DNA sequence: TGCGCCAGCATTCGAGTAGAGGGTCAGGGGGCTCTGGGGGAGCAGTACGTC.

About this clone: The same CDR3 can be traced to other DNA sequences in this sample. The rearrangement links TRBV7-2 to TRBJ2-3, with TRBD2 matching 13 bases. J was trimmed by 3 bases and V by 0 bases; bases with no gene match: 0. Germline V gene data show CDR1 as SGHTA and CDR2 as FQGNSA. The length of the CDR3 is 16 residues. In nucleotides, the CDR3 is TGTGCCAGCAGCTTAGCACTAGCGGGGGGGACAGATACGCAGTATTTT. Translating it yields CASSLALAGGTDTQYF.

This clone has just one count. Written as DNA, the CDR3 is TGTGCCAGCAGCTTGGGGAGGGGTTCCGCCTACGAGCAGTACGTC. This gives the protein CASSLGRGSAYEQYV. This chain connects TRBV5-6 to TRBJ2-7; tentatively, D is TRBD2 (6 bases). Trimming left V 0 bases short and J 2 bases short, with 12 bases between. Germline-derived CDR1 and CDR2 are SGHDT and YYEEEE. This CDR3 contains 15 residues.

The chain employs TRBV6-1 and TRBJ1-5, with D perhaps TRBD1 (6 bases). This CDR3 is built from 15 residues. Trimming took 6 bases from V and 7 from J, leaving 19 bases between them. The germline gives CDR1 MNHNS, CDR2 SASEGT. DNA of the CDR3: TGTGCCAGCAGCGGTTCAGGGGTTTTAGGGCAGCCCCAGCATTTT. It is translated as CASSGSGVLGQPQHF.